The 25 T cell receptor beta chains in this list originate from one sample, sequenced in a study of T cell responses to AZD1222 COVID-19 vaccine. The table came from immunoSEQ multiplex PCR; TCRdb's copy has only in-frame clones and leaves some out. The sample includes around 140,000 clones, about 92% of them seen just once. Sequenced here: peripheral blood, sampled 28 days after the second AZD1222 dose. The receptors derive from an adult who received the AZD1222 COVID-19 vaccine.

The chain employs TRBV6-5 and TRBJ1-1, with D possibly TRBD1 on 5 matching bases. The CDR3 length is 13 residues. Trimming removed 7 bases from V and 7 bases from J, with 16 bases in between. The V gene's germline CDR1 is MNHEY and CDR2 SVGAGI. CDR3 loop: CASTQTGGYEAFF. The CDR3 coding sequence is TGTGCCAGCACTCAAACGGGGGGATATGAAGCTTTCTTT.

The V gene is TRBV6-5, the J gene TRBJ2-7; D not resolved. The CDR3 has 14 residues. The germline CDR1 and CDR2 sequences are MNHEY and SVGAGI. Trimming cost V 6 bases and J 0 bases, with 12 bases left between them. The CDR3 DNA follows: TGTGCCAGCAGAACTACAGAGAGCTCCTACGAGCAGTACTTC. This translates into CASRTTESSYEQYF.

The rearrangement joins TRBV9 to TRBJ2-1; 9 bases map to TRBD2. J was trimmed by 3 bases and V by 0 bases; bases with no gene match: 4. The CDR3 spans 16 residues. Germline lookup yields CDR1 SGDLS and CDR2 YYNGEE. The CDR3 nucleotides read TGTGCCAGCAGCGTAGGGGGGACTAGCAGCTACAATGAGCAGTTCTTC. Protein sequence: CASSVGGTSSYNEQFF.

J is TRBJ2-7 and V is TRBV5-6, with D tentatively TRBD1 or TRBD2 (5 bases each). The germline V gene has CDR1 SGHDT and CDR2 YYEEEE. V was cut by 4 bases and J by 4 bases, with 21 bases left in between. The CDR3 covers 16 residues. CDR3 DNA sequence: TGTGCCAGCAGCCTCAATTTGCGCTACGGGGCATACGAGCAGTACTTC. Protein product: CASSLNLRYGAYEQYF.

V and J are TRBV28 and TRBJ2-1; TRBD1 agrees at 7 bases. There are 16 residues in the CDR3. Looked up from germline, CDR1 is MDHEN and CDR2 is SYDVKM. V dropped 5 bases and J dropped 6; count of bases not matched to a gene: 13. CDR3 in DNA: TGTGCCAGCAGTCCTCCCGGGACAGCCAAGGTCAATGAGCAGTTCTTC. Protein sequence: CASSPPGTAKVNEQFF.

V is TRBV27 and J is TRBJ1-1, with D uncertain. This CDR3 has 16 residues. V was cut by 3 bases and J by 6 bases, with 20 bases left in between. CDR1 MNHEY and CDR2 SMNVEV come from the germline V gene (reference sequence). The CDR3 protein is CASSLGSYLRGAEAFF. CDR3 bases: TGTGCCAGCAGTTTGGGGTCCTATCTTCGGGGTGCTGAAGCTTTCTTT.

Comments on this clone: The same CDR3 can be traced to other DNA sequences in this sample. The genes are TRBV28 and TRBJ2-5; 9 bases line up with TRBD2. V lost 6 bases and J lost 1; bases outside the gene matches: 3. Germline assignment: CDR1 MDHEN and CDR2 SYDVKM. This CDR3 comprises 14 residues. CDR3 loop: CASRLAGFQETQYF. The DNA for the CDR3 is TGTGCCAGCAGACTAGCGGGCTTCCAAGAGACCCAGTACTTC.

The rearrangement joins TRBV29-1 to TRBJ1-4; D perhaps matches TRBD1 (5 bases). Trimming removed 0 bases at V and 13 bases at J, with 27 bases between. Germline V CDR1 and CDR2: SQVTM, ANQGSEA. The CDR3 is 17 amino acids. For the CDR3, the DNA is TGCAGCGTTGAAGATCTGAGTGGACGGGACGTTGCTAAAAGACTGTTTTTT. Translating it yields CSVEDLSGRDVAKRLFF. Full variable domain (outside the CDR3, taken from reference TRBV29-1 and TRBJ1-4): SAVISQKPSRDICQRGTSLTIQCQVDSQVTMMFWYRQQPGQSLTLIATANQGSEATYESGFVIDKFPISRPNLTFSTLTVSNMSPEDSSIYLCSVEDLSGRDVAKRLFFGSGTQLSVL.

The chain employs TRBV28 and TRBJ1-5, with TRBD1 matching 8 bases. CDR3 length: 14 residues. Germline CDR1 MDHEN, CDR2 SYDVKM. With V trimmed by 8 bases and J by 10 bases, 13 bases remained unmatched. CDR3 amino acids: CASHPAGGRGPQHF. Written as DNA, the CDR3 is TGTGCCAGCCACCCGGCAGGGGGCAGAGGACCCCAGCATTTT. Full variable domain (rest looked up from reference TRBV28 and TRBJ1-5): DVKVTQSSRYLVKRTGEKVFLECVQDMDHENMFWYRQDPGLGLRLIYFSYDVKMKEKGDIPEGYSVSREKKERFSLILESASTNQTSMYLCASHPAGGRGPQHFGDGTRLSIL.

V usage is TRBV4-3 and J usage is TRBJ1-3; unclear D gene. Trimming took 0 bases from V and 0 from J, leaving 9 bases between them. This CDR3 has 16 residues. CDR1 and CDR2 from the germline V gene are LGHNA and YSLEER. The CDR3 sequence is CASSQDRGPSGNTIYF. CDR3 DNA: TGCGCCAGCAGCCAAGATCGAGGACCCTCTGGAAACACCATATATTTT.

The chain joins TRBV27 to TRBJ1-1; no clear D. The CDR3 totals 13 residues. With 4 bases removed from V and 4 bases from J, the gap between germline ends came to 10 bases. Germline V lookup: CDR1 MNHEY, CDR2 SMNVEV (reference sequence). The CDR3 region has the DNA TGTGCCAGCAGTTGGAACCTTCTCACTGAAGCTTTCTTT. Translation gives CASSWNLLTEAFF.

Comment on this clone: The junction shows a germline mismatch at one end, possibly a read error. The CDR3 loop is CASTLGYDTQYF. CDR3 DNA: TGTGCCAGCACCTTAGGGTACGATACGCAGTATTTT. The chain combines TRBV11-2 with TRBJ2-3, with D hard to call. CDR1 and CDR2 (germline): SGHAT, FQNNGV. This CDR3 region has 12 residues.

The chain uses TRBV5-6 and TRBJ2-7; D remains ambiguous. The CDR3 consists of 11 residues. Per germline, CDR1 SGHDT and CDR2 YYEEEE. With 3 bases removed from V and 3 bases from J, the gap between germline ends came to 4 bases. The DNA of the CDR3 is TGTGCCAGCAGCTCTAGCTACGAGCAGTACTTC. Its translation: CASSSSYEQYF.

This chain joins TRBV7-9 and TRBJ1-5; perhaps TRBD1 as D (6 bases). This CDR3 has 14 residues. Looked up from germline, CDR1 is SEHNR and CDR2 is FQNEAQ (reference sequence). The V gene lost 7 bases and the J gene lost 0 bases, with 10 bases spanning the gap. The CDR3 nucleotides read TGTGCCAGCACCGGGACAAATAGCAATCAGCCCCAGCATTTT. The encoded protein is CASTGTNSNQPQHF.

The CDR3 sequence is CASSPIFGRKEVGYTF. DNA for the CDR3: TGTGCCAGCAGCCCAATTTTCGGTCGAAAAGAGGTTGGCTACACCTTC. This chain connects TRBV7-9 to TRBJ1-2; D is undetermined. Deletions cut 5 bases from V and 7 bases from J, with 23 bases between. This CDR3 region has 16 residues. Germline V lookup: CDR1 SEHNR, CDR2 FQNEAQ (reference sequence).

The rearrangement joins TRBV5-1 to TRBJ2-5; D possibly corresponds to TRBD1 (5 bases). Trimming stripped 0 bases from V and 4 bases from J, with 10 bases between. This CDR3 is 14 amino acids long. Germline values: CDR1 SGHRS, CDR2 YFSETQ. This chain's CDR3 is CASSLEAGLETQYF. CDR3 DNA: TGCGCCAGCAGCTTGGAAGCAGGGCTAGAGACCCAGTACTTC.

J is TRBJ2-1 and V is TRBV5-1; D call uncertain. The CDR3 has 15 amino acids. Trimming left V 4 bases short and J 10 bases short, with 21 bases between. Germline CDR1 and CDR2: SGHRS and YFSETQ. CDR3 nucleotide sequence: TGCGCCAGCAGCCTGGGATTTCTAGAAGGCAACGAGCAGTTCTTC. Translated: CASSLGFLEGNEQFF.

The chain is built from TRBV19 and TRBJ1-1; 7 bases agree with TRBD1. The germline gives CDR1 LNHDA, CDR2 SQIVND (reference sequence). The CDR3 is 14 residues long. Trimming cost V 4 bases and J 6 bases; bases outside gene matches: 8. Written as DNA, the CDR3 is TGTGCCAGTAGTAGGCCGACAGGGAGCGCTGAAGCTTTCTTT. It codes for CASSRPTGSAEAFF. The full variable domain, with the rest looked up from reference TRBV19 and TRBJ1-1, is DGGITQSPKYLFRKEGQNVTLSCEQNLNHDAMYWYRQDPGQGLRLIYYSQIVNDFQKGDIAEGYSVSREKKESFPLTVTSAQKNPTAFYLCASSRPTGSAEAFFGQGTRLTVV.

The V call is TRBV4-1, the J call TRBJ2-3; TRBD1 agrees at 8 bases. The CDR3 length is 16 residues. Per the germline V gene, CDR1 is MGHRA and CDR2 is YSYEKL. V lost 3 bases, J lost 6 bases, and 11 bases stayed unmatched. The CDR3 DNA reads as TGCGCCAGCAGCCACCCCAGGACAGGGTCCGGGGATACGCAGTATTTT. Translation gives CASSHPRTGSGDTQYF.

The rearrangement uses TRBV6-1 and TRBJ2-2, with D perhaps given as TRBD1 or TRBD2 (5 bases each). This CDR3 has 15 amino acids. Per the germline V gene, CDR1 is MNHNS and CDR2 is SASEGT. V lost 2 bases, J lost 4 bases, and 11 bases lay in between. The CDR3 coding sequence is TGTGCCAGCAGTGAACCGGGGCAGTTCACCGGGGAGCTGTTTTTT. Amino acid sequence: CASSEPGQFTGELFF.

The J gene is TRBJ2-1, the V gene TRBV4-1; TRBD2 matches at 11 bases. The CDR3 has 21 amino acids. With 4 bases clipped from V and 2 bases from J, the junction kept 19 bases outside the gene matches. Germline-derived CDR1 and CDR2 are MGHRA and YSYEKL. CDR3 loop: CASSRLPLGLAGGGTYNEQFF. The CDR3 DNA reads TGCGCCAGCAGCCGCTTACCCTTGGGCCTAGCGGGAGGAGGAACCTACAATGAGCAGTTCTTC.

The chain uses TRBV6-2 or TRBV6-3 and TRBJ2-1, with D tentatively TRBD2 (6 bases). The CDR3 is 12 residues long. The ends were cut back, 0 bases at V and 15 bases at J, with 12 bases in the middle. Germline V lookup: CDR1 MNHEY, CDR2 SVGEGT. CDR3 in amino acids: CASSYSWRERFF. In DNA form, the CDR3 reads TGTGCCAGCAGTTACTCGTGGAGGGAGAGGTTCTTC.

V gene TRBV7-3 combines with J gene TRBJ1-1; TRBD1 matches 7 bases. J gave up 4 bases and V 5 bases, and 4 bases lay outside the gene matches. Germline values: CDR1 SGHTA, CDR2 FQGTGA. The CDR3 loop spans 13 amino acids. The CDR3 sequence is CASSIRQGTEAFF. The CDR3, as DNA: TGTGCCAGCAGCATACGACAGGGCACTGAAGCTTTCTTT.

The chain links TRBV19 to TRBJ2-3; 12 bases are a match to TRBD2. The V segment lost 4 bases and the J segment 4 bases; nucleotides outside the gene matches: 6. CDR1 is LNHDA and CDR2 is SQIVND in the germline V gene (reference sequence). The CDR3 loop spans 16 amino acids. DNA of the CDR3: TGTGCCAGTAGTACTCGACTAGCGGGAGATTCAGATACGCAGTATTTT. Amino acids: CASSTRLAGDSDTQYF.

CDR3 nucleotides: TGTGCCAGTCAACTTTACAATGAGCAGTTCTTC. Protein sequence: CASQLYNEQFF. V is TRBV6-5 and J is TRBJ2-1; no firm D call. This CDR3 contains 11 residues. Per the germline V gene, CDR1 is MNHEY and CDR2 is SVGAGI. The V and J ends lost 9 bases and 4 bases respectively, with 7 bases between them.